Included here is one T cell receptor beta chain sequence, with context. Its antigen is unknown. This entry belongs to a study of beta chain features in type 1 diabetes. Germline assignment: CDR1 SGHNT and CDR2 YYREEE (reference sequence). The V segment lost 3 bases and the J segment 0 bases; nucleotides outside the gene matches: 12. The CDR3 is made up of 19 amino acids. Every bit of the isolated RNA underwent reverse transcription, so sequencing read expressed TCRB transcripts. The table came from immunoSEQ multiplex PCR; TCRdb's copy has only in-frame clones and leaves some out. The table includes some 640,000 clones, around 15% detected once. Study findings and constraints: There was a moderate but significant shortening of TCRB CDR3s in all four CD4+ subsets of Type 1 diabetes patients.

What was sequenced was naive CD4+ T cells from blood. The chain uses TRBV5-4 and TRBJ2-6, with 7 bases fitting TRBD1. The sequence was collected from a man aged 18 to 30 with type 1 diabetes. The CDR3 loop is CASSSGVDRFISGANVLTF. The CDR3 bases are TGTGCCAGCAGCTCCGGGGTGGACAGGTTTATCTCTGGGGCCAACGTCCTGACTTTC.